This passage covers 6 T cell receptor beta chains from one sample sequenced in a study of blood T cell repertoires in COVID-19. Profiling relied on immunoSEQ multiplex PCR, and the TCRdb table lists in-frame clones only, not all of them. The table has some 450,000 clones, approximately 88% seen once. The sequenced sample was peripheral blood. The receptors come from a woman in her fifties or sixties with COVID-19, enrolled during active disease.

This chain connects TRBV23-1 to TRBJ1-2, with D uncertain. TRBV23-1 is an ORF, with its function uncertain. The CDR3 loop spans 15 amino acids. V shed 3 bases and J shed 4 bases, with 15 bases lying between them. The CDR3 protein is CASSHLTLASYGYTF. The CDR3 region has the DNA TGCGCCAGCAGTCATTTGACACTTGCTTCCTATGGCTACACCTTC.

This chain links TRBV25-1 with TRBJ2-1; the match to TRBD2 covers 11 bases. J lost 5 bases, V lost 8 bases, and 5 bases had no gene match. This CDR3 comprises 14 residues. In germline, CDR1 is MGHDK, CDR2 SYGVNS. The CDR3 is CASLDSGGDNEQFF. The CDR3 coding sequence is TGTGCCAGCCTGGATAGCGGGGGGGACAATGAGCAGTTCTTC. The full variable domain, in which reference TRBV25-1 and TRBJ2-1 provide the parts outside the CDR3, is EADIYQTPRYLVIGTGKKITLECSQTMGHDKMYWYQQDPGMELHLIHYSYGVNSTEKGDLSSESTVSRIRTEHFPLTLESARPSHTSQYLCASLDSGGDNEQFFGPGTRLTVL.

The V gene is TRBV7-9, the J gene TRBJ2-2, with D perhaps matching TRBD2 (5 bases). Trimming took off 0 bases at V and 5 bases at J, with 7 bases between the two ends. Germline assignment: CDR1 SEHNR and CDR2 FQNEAQ (reference sequence). This CDR3 has 14 amino acids. The CDR3 nucleotides read TGTGCCAGCAGCTTAGCGCCGGGAACCGGGGAGCTGTTTTTT. This codes for CASSLAPGTGELFF.

J is TRBJ1-1 and V is TRBV5-5; D is unclear. The CDR3 is 13 residues long. Looked up from germline, CDR1 is SGHKS and CDR2 is YYEKEE (reference sequence). Deletions cut 0 bases from V and 4 bases from J, with 7 bases between. DNA of the CDR3: TGTGCCAGCAGCTTGGCCTATGCCACTGAAGCTTTCTTT. Its protein is CASSLAYATEAFF.

V usage is TRBV5-6 and J usage is TRBJ1-2; TRBD1 agrees at 10 bases. CDR3 size: 15 residues. V lost 4 bases and J lost 6; bases outside the gene matches: 9. The V gene's germline CDR1 is SGHDT and CDR2 YYEEEE. The CDR3 here is CASSTYDRGLHGYTF. Here the CDR3 DNA reads TGTGCCAGCAGCACATACGACAGGGGGCTGCATGGCTACACCTTC.

This clone was picked up one time. The gene calls are TRBV5-6 and TRBJ1-1; 8 nucleotides match TRBD1. Germline assignment: CDR1 SGHDT and CDR2 YYEEEE. V lost 4 bases and J lost 11; bases outside the gene matches: 13. The CDR3 has 14 residues. The CDR3 DNA sequence: TGTGCCAGCAGCACAGCGACAGGGGTAGGCCGGGCTTTCTTT. Amino acid sequence: CASSTATGVGRAFF.